The 18 T cell receptor beta chains below all came from one sample that was sequenced in a study of blood T cell repertoires in COVID-19. Profiling relied on immunoSEQ multiplex PCR, and the TCRdb table lists in-frame clones only, not all of them. In the table there are approximately 82,000 clones, around four fifths of which are singletons. The sample comprised peripheral blood. Receptors were obtained from a human donor in a cohort sampled during active COVID-19.

The chain is built from TRBV6-1 and TRBJ1-5, with D unclear. The V gene's germline CDR1 is MNHNS and CDR2 SASEGT. The length of the CDR3 is 16 residues. Trimming left V 2 bases short and J 0 bases short, with 11 bases between. The CDR3 DNA reads TGTGCCAGCAGTGAACCCCTCGGTGTTAGCAATCAGCCCCAGCATTTT. Protein: CASSEPLGVSNQPQHF.

V is TRBV5-1 and J is TRBJ2-5; the D gene is possibly TRBD2 (5 bases). Trimming took 0 bases from V and 6 from J, leaving 12 bases between them. This CDR3 has 14 residues. The germline V gene encodes CDR1 SGHRS and CDR2 YFSETQ. The CDR3 loop is CASSLGAGRKTQYF. As DNA, the CDR3 is TGCGCCAGCAGCTTGGGGGCGGGTCGGAAGACCCAGTACTTC.

The chain couples TRBV6-6 to TRBJ2-4, with D possibly TRBD1 on 5 matching bases. The CDR3 sequence is 16 residues long. V lost 5 bases and J lost 0, with 14 bases in between. Per the germline V gene, CDR1 is MNHNY and CDR2 is SVGAGI (reference sequence). The chain's CDR3 is CASSPKHRGAKNIQYF. The CDR3 DNA reads as TGTGCCAGCAGTCCAAAGCATAGGGGAGCCAAAAACATTCAGTACTTC.

J is TRBJ1-1 and V is TRBV5-1; D is ambiguous. Germline-derived CDR1 and CDR2 are SGHRS and YFSETQ. The CDR3 runs 13 residues. Trimming left V 3 bases short and J 0 bases short, with 6 bases between. The CDR3 sequence is CASSWSMNTEAFF. CDR3 sequence (DNA): TGCGCCAGCAGCTGGAGCATGAACACTGAAGCTTTCTTT.

The V gene is TRBV30, the J gene TRBJ2-5; 10 bases are shared with TRBD1. Unmatched junction bases numbered 9, after V lost 3 bases and J lost 5 bases. This CDR3 spans 15 amino acids. Germline CDR1 and CDR2: GTSNPN and SVGIG (reference sequence). The CDR3 sequence is CAWRRQGAYGETQYF. The CDR3 DNA reads TGTGCCTGGAGACGACAGGGGGCTTATGGGGAGACCCAGTACTTC.

This clone is a singleton in its sample. The rearrangement uses TRBV6-5 and TRBJ1-6, with TRBD1 identical over 7 bases. Unmatched junction bases numbered 8, after V lost 4 bases and J lost 8 bases. Germline CDR1 and CDR2: MNHEY and SVGAGI. This CDR3 is built from 15 residues. The CDR3 spells CASSLSGGTHSPLHF. Written as DNA, the CDR3 is TGTGCCAGCAGTTTATCAGGGGGAACTCATTCACCCCTCCACTTT.

The gene calls are TRBV3-1 (or the pseudogene TRBV3-2) and TRBJ2-2; D gene uncertain. Trimming removed 1 base at V and 0 bases at J, with 6 bases between. Germline V gene data show CDR1 as LGHDT and CDR2 as YNNKEL (reference sequence). This CDR3 spans 15 amino acids. CDR3 sequence: CASSQVNSNTGELFF. DNA of the CDR3: TGTGCCAGCAGCCAAGTCAATTCGAACACCGGGGAGCTGTTTTTT.

The chain is built from TRBV19 and TRBJ1-5; weak D call: TRBD1 (6 bases). Germline V gene data show CDR1 as LNHDA and CDR2 as SQIVND (reference sequence). The CDR3 is made up of 15 amino acids. The V end was cut by 5 bases, the J end by 3 bases, with 14 bases between. CDR3 DNA sequence: TGTGCCAGTAGTTTGGGACATCTCCTCAATCAGCCCCAGCATTTT. Translation: CASSLGHLLNQPQHF.

The V gene is TRBV4-3, the J gene TRBJ1-5, with D unclear. The germline V and J ends were trimmed by 0 bases and 9 bases, with 15 bases remaining between them. The CDR3 is 15 amino acids. The germline V gene encodes CDR1 LGHNA and CDR2 YSLEER. CDR3 loop: CASSQDLTAVRPQHF. The DNA of the CDR3 is TGCGCCAGCAGCCAAGATCTTACGGCGGTAAGGCCCCAGCATTTT.

The V gene is TRBV5-1, the J gene TRBJ2-4; 10 bases line up with TRBD1. Per the germline V gene, CDR1 is SGHRS and CDR2 is YFSETQ. Trimming removed 4 bases from V and 1 base from J; junction bases left unmatched: 5. CDR3 length: 16 residues. The CDR3 here is CASSGGTGEAKNIQYF. For the CDR3, the DNA is TGCGCCAGCAGCGGCGGGACAGGGGAGGCCAAAAACATTCAGTACTTC. Drawing the rest from reference TRBV5-1 and TRBJ2-4, the complete variable domain is KAGVTQTPRYLIKTRGQQVTLSCSPISGHRSVSWYQQTPGQGLQFLFEYFSETQRNKGNFPGRFSGRQFSNSRSEMNVSTLELGDSALYLCASSGGTGEAKNIQYFGAGTRLSVL.

The V and J genes are TRBV6-2 or TRBV6-3 and TRBJ1-1; 8 bases map to TRBD1. Germline V gene sequence: CDR1 MNHEY, CDR2 SVGEGT. This CDR3 comprises 16 residues. The junction had 6 bases not matched to a gene; V was cut back by 2 bases and J by 1 base. The CDR3 loop is CASSYTAGGWNTEAFF. In nucleotides, the CDR3 is TGTGCCAGCAGTTACACGGCAGGGGGCTGGAACACTGAAGCTTTCTTT.

The gene calls are TRBV30 and TRBJ1-4; the D gene is possibly TRBD1 (5 bases). This CDR3 contains 14 residues. V was pared by 2 bases and J by 6 bases, with 13 bases between. Germline V gene data show CDR1 as GTSNPN and CDR2 as SVGIG (reference sequence). In DNA, the CDR3 is TGTGCCTGGAGTCAAGGTGGGGCGGATGAAAAACTGTTTTTT. Amino acids: CAWSQGGADEKLFF.

The chain employs TRBV11-3 and TRBJ2-1, with 8 bases aligning to TRBD2. The trim removed 5 bases at V and 4 bases at J, leaving 7 bases unmatched. The germline gives CDR1 SGHNT, CDR2 YENEEA. The CDR3 has 15 residues. The CDR3 sequence is CASSRDGGEYNEQFF. The CDR3 DNA sequence: TGTGCCAGCAGCAGAGACGGGGGGGAATACAATGAGCAGTTCTTC. The variable domain in full, completed from reference TRBV11-3 and TRBJ2-1, reads EAGVVQSPRYKIIEKKQPVAFWCNPISGHNTLYWYLQNLGQGPELLIRYENEEAVDDSQLPKDRFSAERLKGVDSTLKIQPAELGDSAVYLCASSRDGGEYNEQFFGPGTRLTVL.

The chain joins TRBV4-3 to TRBJ1-1, with a tentative D call TRBD1 (5 bases). The CDR3 is made up of 14 amino acids. CDR1 LGHNA and CDR2 YSLEER come from the germline V gene. Trimming stripped 0 bases from V and 11 bases from J, with 16 bases between. The DNA for the CDR3 is TGCGCCAGCAGCCAAGATAGTTGGGGGGTCGGCGCTTTCTTT. It encodes CASSQDSWGVGAFF.

The chain carries TRBV7-8 and TRBJ1-4, with 8 nucleotides matching TRBD1. CDR3 size: 17 residues. Germline trimming cut 1 base from V and 3 bases from J; bases unmatched to any gene: 7. Per the germline V gene, CDR1 is SGHVS and CDR2 is FQNEAQ. The DNA of the CDR3 is TGTGCCAGCAGCTTAGGAGGGACAGGCCTCCCTAATGAAAAACTGTTTTTT. Its protein product is CASSLGGTGLPNEKLFF.

This sequence joins TRBV4-1 and TRBJ1-4; D perhaps matches TRBD1 (6 bases). CDR1 is MGHRA and CDR2 is YSYEKL in the germline V gene. This CDR3 has 15 residues. V was clipped by 4 bases and J by 6 bases, with 15 bases between them. This CDR3 is CASSLEGPGDEKLFF. For the CDR3, the DNA is TGCGCCAGCAGCCTCGAGGGGCCAGGGGATGAAAAACTGTTTTTT.

This chain uses TRBV12-3 or TRBV12-4 with TRBJ2-5; D may be TRBD2 (5 bases). V lost 6 bases and J lost 6, with 14 bases in between. This CDR3 has 13 amino acids. CDR3 protein: CASRSRASQTQYF. The CDR3 DNA is TGTGCCAGCAGGTCGAGGGCGAGCCAGACCCAGTACTTC.

The chain carries TRBV2 and TRBJ1-5; possible D gene TRBD1, 5 bases. Looked up from germline, CDR1 is SNHLY and CDR2 is FYNNEI. CDR3 length equals 15 residues. The germline V and J ends were trimmed by 8 bases and 6 bases, with 20 bases remaining between them. CDR3 residues: CASLKEQGPLQPQHF. The DNA for the CDR3 is TGTGCCAGCCTTAAGGAGCAGGGTCCGCTTCAGCCCCAGCATTTT.